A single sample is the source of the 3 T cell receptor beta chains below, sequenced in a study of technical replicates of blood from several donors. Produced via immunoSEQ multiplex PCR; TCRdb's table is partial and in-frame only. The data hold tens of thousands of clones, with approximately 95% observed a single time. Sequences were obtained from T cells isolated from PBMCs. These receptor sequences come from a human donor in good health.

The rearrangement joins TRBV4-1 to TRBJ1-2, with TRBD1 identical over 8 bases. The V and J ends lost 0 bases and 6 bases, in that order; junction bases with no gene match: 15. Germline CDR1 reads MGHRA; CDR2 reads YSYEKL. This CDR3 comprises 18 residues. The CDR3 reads CASSQEDDRVAGGHGYTF. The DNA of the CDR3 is TGCGCCAGCAGCCAAGAAGATGACCGAGTCGCAGGGGGCCATGGCTACACCTTC.

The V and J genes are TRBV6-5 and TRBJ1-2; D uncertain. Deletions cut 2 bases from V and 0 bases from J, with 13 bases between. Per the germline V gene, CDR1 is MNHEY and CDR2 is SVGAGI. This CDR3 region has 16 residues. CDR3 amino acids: CASSYRQRLPNYGYTF. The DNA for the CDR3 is TGTGCCAGCAGTTACCGTCAGAGACTCCCTAACTATGGCTACACCTTC.

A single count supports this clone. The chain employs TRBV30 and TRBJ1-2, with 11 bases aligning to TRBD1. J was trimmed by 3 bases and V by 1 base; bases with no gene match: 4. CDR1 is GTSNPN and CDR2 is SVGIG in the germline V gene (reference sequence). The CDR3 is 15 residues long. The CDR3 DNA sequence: TGTGCCTGGAGTGGATGGACAGGGGGCGACTATGGCTACACCTTC. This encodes CAWSGWTGGDYGYTF.